A selection of T cell receptor beta chains follows, all from one sample in a study of cytomegalovirus exposure and HLA in healthy donors. The protocol was immunoSEQ multiplex PCR, while the TCRdb copy is restricted to in-frame clones and leaves out a portion. The table has about 130,000 clones, around 79% seen once. The sample comprised PBMCs. The receptors originated from a male donor in good health and CMV-seronegative. Both conserved end residues are part of each CDR3. Each record gives: clone size, V gene, D gene, J gene, CDR3 DNA, CDR3 protein. A D gene is named only where the DNA matches it firmly. Clone size appears in some rows only: once, few, many, or a class for an expanded clone.

size: -; V: TRBV6-5; D: TRBD1; J: TRBJ1-2; DNA: TGTGCCAGCAGACAACCGGGACAGGGGGCGCGCGGCTACACCTTC; CDR3: CASRQPGQGARGYTF
size: -; V: TRBV18; D: -; J: TRBJ2-2; DNA: TGTGCCAGCTCACCACCGAACAGGGCAACCGGGGAGCTGTTTTTT; CDR3: CASSPPNRATGELFF
size: -; V: TRBV7-8; D: -; J: TRBJ1-5; DNA: TGTGCCAGCAGCTTAATTCAGGGTATCAATCAGCCCCAGCATTTT; CDR3: CASSLIQGINQPQHF
size: -; V: TRBV5-6; D: -; J: TRBJ2-5; DNA: TGTGCCAGCAGCTCTTCCGGGACACAGACCCAGTACTTC; CDR3: CASSSSGTQTQYF
size: -; V: TRBV11-2; D: TRBD1; J: TRBJ1-1; DNA: TGTGCCAGCAGATTACAGGGGCTCGTGGTCTTT; CDR3: CASRLQGLVVF
size: -; V: TRBV16; D: -; J: TRBJ2-6; DNA: TGTGCCAGCAGCCAATACCTGGGGTACTCTGGGGCCAACGGCCTGACTTTC; CDR3: CASSQYLGYSGANGLTF
size: -; V: TRBV16; D: TRBD2; J: TRBJ2-7; DNA: TGTGCCAGCAGCCAATCGAGCGGGGTCTACGAGCAGTACTTC; CDR3: CASSQSSGVYEQYF
size: -; V: TRBV5-8; D: -; J: TRBJ2-7; DNA: TGTGCCAGCAGCTTCTTCCTATTGGGACAACGTGATTACGAGCAGTACTTC; CDR3: CASSFFLLGQRDYEQYF
size: -; V: TRBV6-5; D: TRBD1; J: TRBJ1-1; DNA: TGTGCCAGCAGTTACTCATTGCGGGACAGGAACACTGAAGCTTTCTTT; CDR3: CASSYSLRDRNTEAFF
size: -; V: TRBV6-6; D: -; J: TRBJ2-5; DNA: TGTGCCAGCAGTTCCAGGCAAGAGACCCAGTACTTC; CDR3: CASSSRQETQYF
size: -; V: TRBV7-9; D: TRBD1; J: TRBJ2-7; DNA: TGTGCCAGCAGCCCCCGACAGGGGAAAGGGTACGAGCAGTACTTC; CDR3: CASSPRQGKGYEQYF
size: -; V: TRBV19; D: TRBD1; J: TRBJ1-1; DNA: TGTGCCAGTGCACGTCCGAGGGACAGCCGGCGGACTGAAGCTTTCTTT; CDR3: CASARPRDSRRTEAFF
size: -; V: TRBV29-1; D: TRBD1; J: TRBJ1-3; DNA: TGCAGCGTTGAAGATCCTACAGGGGGACCGGACACCATATATTTT; CDR3: CSVEDPTGGPDTIYF
size: -; V: TRBV4-3; D: TRBD1; J: TRBJ1-1; DNA: TGCGCCAGCAGCCAAGGGGACAGGGGACCGTACACTGAAGCTTTCTTT; CDR3: CASSQGDRGPYTEAFF
size: few; V: TRBV5-1; D: -; J: TRBJ2-4; DNA: TGCGCCAGCAGCTTGGGGGTTCCAGGCAGCTTTCAGCACTTC; CDR3: CASSLGVPGSFQHF
size: few; V: TRBV6-5; D: TRBD1; J: TRBJ2-4; DNA: TGTGCCAGCAGTTCCCGACAGGGCTCCGCCTACGGCATTCAGTACTTC; CDR3: CASSSRQGSAYGIQYF
size: -; V: TRBV30; D: -; J: TRBJ2-2; DNA: TGTGCCTGGAGCGGAGGACTCCGGAACACCGGGGAGCTGTTTTTT; CDR3: CAWSGGLRNTGELFF
size: -; V: TRBV11-3; D: -; J: TRBJ2-7; DNA: TGTGCCAGCAGCTTTAGCAGCACCTACGAGCAGTACTTC; CDR3: CASSFSSTYEQYF
size: -; V: TRBV10-2; D: TRBD1; J: TRBJ2-7; DNA: TGCGCCAGCAGGGGACAGGGGAACGAGCAGTACTTC; CDR3: CASRGQGNEQYF
size: few; V: TRBV6-1; D: -; J: TRBJ1-1; DNA: TGTGCCAGCAGCTCAGAGGGCACTGAAGCTTTCTTT; CDR3: CASSSEGTEAFF
size: -; V: TRBV10-3; D: -; J: TRBJ2-5; DNA: TGTGCCATCGCTGAGGGGGGGACCCCAGAGACCCAGTACTTC; CDR3: CAIAEGGTPETQYF
size: once; V: TRBV5-4; D: -; J: TRBJ1-5; DNA: TGTGCCAGCAGCTTGGGGGGGTCAGGGGCGGGCAATCAGCCCCAGCATTTT; CDR3: CASSLGGSGAGNQPQHF
size: few; V: TRBV5-6; D: TRBD1; J: TRBJ1-4; DNA: TGTGCCAGCAGCTTTGGTTCTGGGACAGCTAATGAAAAACTGTTTTTT; CDR3: CASSFGSGTANEKLFF
size: -; V: TRBV2; D: TRBD1; J: TRBJ2-5; DNA: TGTGCCAGCATCCCGGGACAGGGGCCAGAGACCCAGTACTTC; CDR3: CASIPGQGPETQYF
size: -; V: TRBV9; D: -; J: TRBJ2-1; DNA: TGTGCCAGCAGCGTTTTAATCGGCGGCGGGACCGAGAATGAGCAGTTCTTC; CDR3: CASSVLIGGGTENEQFF
size: -; V: TRBV12-2; D: -; J: TRBJ1-5; DNA: TGTGCAAGTCTCCCTCGGACAGGGTATCAGCCCCAGCATTTT; CDR3: CASLPRTGYQPQHF
size: -; V: TRBV7-9; D: -; J: TRBJ2-3; DNA: TGTGCCAGCAGCTTCTCGACAGGACAACTCACAGATACGCAGTATTTT; CDR3: CASSFSTGQLTDTQYF
size: -; V: TRBV6-1; D: -; J: TRBJ1-1; DNA: TGTGCCAGCAAGAGAGAGTCCAACACTGAAGCTTTCTTT; CDR3: CASKRESNTEAFF
size: -; V: TRBV11-3; D: TRBD2; J: TRBJ2-1; DNA: TGTGCCAGCAGCTTAGACCCTGCGGGAGTGCCCTACAATGAGCAGTTCTTC; CDR3: CASSLDPAGVPYNEQFF
size: -; V: TRBV9; D: -; J: TRBJ2-3; DNA: TGTGCCAGCAGTGGCGGGTATACGCAGTATTTT; CDR3: CASSGGYTQYF
size: -; V: TRBV29-1; D: TRBD1; J: TRBJ1-2; DNA: TGCAGCGGTTCGGACAGGGGCGGCTACACCTTC; CDR3: CSGSDRGGYTF
size: -; V: TRBV30; D: TRBD1; J: TRBJ1-2; DNA: TGTGCCTGGAGTGTTGGACAGGGGTATGGCTACACCTTC; CDR3: CAWSVGQGYGYTF
size: -; V: TRBV11-2; D: TRBD2; J: TRBJ2-5; DNA: TGTGCCAGCAGCTTAGGGGGTTTGGCGGGGGGGCAGCAGACCCAGTACTTC; CDR3: CASSLGGLAGGQQTQYF
size: -; V: TRBV19; D: -; J: TRBJ2-7; DNA: TGTGCCAGTAGTGCGGGGTACGAGCAGTACTTC; CDR3: CASSAGYEQYF
size: -; V: TRBV18; D: -; J: TRBJ2-2; DNA: TGTGCCAGCTCAAACAGGGAAGGTAGCAACACCGGGGAGCTGTTTTTT; CDR3: CASSNREGSNTGELFF
size: -; V: TRBV4-3; D: -; J: TRBJ1-3; DNA: TGCGCCAGCAGCCAAGATTTGCGGCTGCCGCGAAACACCATATATTTT; CDR3: CASSQDLRLPRNTIYF
size: -; V: TRBV7-9; D: -; J: TRBJ2-7; DNA: TGTGCCAGCAGCTTAGCAGGTACGGGCTCCTACGAGCAGTACTTC; CDR3: CASSLAGTGSYEQYF
size: once; V: TRBV27; D: -; J: TRBJ2-7; DNA: TGTGCCAGCAGGGAGGCGGCCCGCTGGTTACCGCACGAGCAGTACTTC; CDR3: CASREAARWLPHEQYF
size: -; V: TRBV2; D: TRBD1; J: TRBJ2-7; DNA: TGTGCCAGCAGAATGACAGGGAATTCCCACGAGCAGTACTTC; CDR3: CASRMTGNSHEQYF
size: -; V: TRBV27; D: -; J: TRBJ2-1; DNA: TGTGCCAGCTCCGAGGAGCAGTTCTTC; CDR3: CASSEEQFF
size: -; V: TRBV10-3; D: TRBD2; J: TRBJ2-5; DNA: TGTGCCATCAGTGAGTTCGATCAAGACAGTCGGGGCGGGGGGACCCAGTACTTC; CDR3: CAISEFDQDSRGGGTQYF
size: -; V: TRBV9; D: -; J: TRBJ1-3; DNA: TGTGCCAGCAGCGTAGGGGGGGGAATCTCTTCTGGAAACACCATATATTTT; CDR3: CASSVGGGISSGNTIYF
size: -; V: TRBV7-8; D: TRBD1; J: TRBJ2-1; DNA: TGTGCCAGCAGCTTTATTGAGGGGGCCATCGACAATGAGCAGTTCTTC; CDR3: CASSFIEGAIDNEQFF
size: few; V: TRBV7-9; D: TRBD1; J: TRBJ1-4; DNA: TGTTCCAGCAGCCGGACAGGGGAGGGGAATGAAAAACTGTTTTTT; CDR3: CSSSRTGEGNEKLFF
size: -; V: TRBV10-3; D: TRBD1; J: TRBJ2-5; DNA: TGTGCCATCAGTGCCCCGACAGGGGGGGAAGAGACCCAGTACTTC; CDR3: CAISAPTGGEETQYF
size: -; V: TRBV11-1; D: -; J: TRBJ2-5; DNA: TGTGCCAGCAGCTCCATAGCCGGCAGAGCGGAGACCCAGTACTTC; CDR3: CASSSIAGRAETQYF
size: -; V: TRBV27; D: -; J: TRBJ1-6; DNA: TGTGCCAGCAGTTTTTCGACAGCCCTGTATAATTCACCCCTCCACTTT; CDR3: CASSFSTALYNSPLHF
size: few; V: TRBV25-1; D: TRBD1; J: TRBJ2-2; DNA: TGTGCCAGCGAAGAAAGACAGGGGTTGTTGGGCACCGGGGAGCTGTTTTTT; CDR3: CASEERQGLLGTGELFF
size: -; V: TRBV9; D: -; J: TRBJ1-4; DNA: TGTGCCAGCAGCGCCGTGGGAGATTCTAATGAAAAACTGTTTTTT; CDR3: CASSAVGDSNEKLFF
size: -; V: TRBV4-1; D: -; J: TRBJ2-5; DNA: TGCGCCAGCAGCCAAGCTTACAGGGCCGAGACCCAGTACTTC; CDR3: CASSQAYRAETQYF
size: -; V: TRBV7-9; D: -; J: TRBJ2-6; DNA: TGTGCCAGCAGCCCAAGAGGACAGAGTTTCTCTGGGGCCAACGTCCTGACTTTC; CDR3: CASSPRGQSFSGANVLTF
size: -; V: TRBV7-6; D: TRBD1; J: TRBJ1-2; DNA: TGTGCCAGCAGCCGCGGGACAGCCTATGGCTACACCTTC; CDR3: CASSRGTAYGYTF
size: -; V: TRBV5-4; D: -; J: TRBJ1-4; DNA: TGTGCCAGCAGCTCCCGGGCCCTGGGGCTGAATGAAAAACTGTTTTTT; CDR3: CASSSRALGLNEKLFF
size: once; V: TRBV28; D: -; J: TRBJ2-6; DNA: TGTGCCAGCAGTTTCGGTGGGGCCAACGTCCTGACTTTC; CDR3: CASSFGGANVLTF
size: -; V: TRBV5-1; D: -; J: TRBJ2-7; DNA: TGCGCCAGCACCCCAGACAGCTCTTCCTACGAGCAGTACTTC; CDR3: CASTPDSSSYEQYF
size: -; V: TRBV7-3; D: -; J: TRBJ1-2; DNA: TGTGCCAGCAGCCCCGCAGGAGGCGAGAACTATGGCTACACCTTC; CDR3: CASSPAGGENYGYTF
size: few; V: TRBV7-9; D: TRBD1; J: TRBJ2-3; DNA: TGTTCCAGCAGCTTAGGGACAGGGGGAAGGACAGATACGCAGTATTTT; CDR3: CSSSLGTGGRTDTQYF
size: -; V: TRBV5-6; D: TRBD1; J: TRBJ1-6; DNA: TGTGCCAGCAGCCCGGCCCCAGGGGGGAATTCACCCCTCCACTTT; CDR3: CASSPAPGGNSPLHF
size: -; V: TRBV7-6; D: -; J: TRBJ2-5; DNA: TGTGCCAGCAGCGGAGGGCAAGAGACCCAGTACTTC; CDR3: CASSGGQETQYF
size: -; V: TRBV5-8; D: -; J: TRBJ2-7; DNA: TGTGCCAGCAGCTTGACAGGCGAGCAGTACTTC; CDR3: CASSLTGEQYF